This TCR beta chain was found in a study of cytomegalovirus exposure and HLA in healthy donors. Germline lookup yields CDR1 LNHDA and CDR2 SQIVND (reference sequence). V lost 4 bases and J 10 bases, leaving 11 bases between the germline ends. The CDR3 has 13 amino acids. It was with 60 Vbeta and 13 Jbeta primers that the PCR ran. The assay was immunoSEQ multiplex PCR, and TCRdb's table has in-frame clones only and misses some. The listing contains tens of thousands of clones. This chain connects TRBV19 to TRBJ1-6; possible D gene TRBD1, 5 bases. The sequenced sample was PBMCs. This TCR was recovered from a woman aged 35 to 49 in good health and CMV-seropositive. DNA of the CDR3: TGTGCCAGTAGTACTGAGCGGGGCTCACCCCTCCACTTT. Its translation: CASSTERGSPLHF.